A single sample gave rise to the 18 T cell receptor beta chains below, sequenced in a study of blood T cell repertoires in COVID-19. The protocol was immunoSEQ multiplex PCR, while the TCRdb copy is restricted to in-frame clones and leaves out a portion. The sample lists 120,000 or so clones; around 80% were seen once. The sample consisted of peripheral blood. The receptors originated from a man aged 35-49 years with active or convalescent COVID-19.

The rearrangement links TRBV5-4 to TRBJ1-2; 9 bases agree with TRBD1. J lost 3 bases, V lost 5 bases, and 14 bases had no gene match. Per the germline V gene, CDR1 is SGHNT and CDR2 is YYREEE (reference sequence). This CDR3 comprises 17 residues. In nucleotides, the CDR3 is TGTGCCAGCAGTCCGGCCGGGACAGGGAGTTCTTACTATGGCTACACCTTC. Translated: CASSPAGTGSSYYGYTF.

To note about this clone: The same CDR3 is also encoded by other DNA sequences in this sample. The chain couples TRBV6-5 to TRBJ2-7; tentatively, D is TRBD1 (5 bases). There are 14 residues in the CDR3. CDR1 and CDR2 from the germline V gene are MNHEY and SVGAGI. V shed 0 bases and J shed 2 bases, with 8 bases lying between them. This CDR3 reads CASSYSTGTYEQYF. CDR3 sequence (DNA): TGTGCCAGCAGTTACTCAACAGGAACCTACGAGCAGTACTTC.

CDR3 protein: CASSLGGSGELFF. DNA of the CDR3: TGTGCCAGCAGCTTGGGAGGATCCGGGGAGCTGTTTTTT. The chain joins TRBV11-2 to TRBJ2-2, with a weak D call TRBD2 (6 bases). The germline CDR1 and CDR2 sequences are SGHAT and FQNNGV. The CDR3 spans 13 residues. V dropped 3 bases and J dropped 6 bases, with 8 bases sitting between them.

The chain links TRBV24-1 to TRBJ2-7; 7 nucleotides agree with TRBD1. The CDR3 covers 14 residues. Germline values: CDR1 KGHDR, CDR2 SFDVKD. Germline trimming cut 7 bases from V and 3 bases from J; bases unmatched to any gene: 8. This CDR3 is CATRETGSNYEQYF. The CDR3 DNA reads as TGTGCCACCAGGGAGACAGGGAGTAACTACGAGCAGTACTTC.

The chain couples TRBV2 to TRBJ1-5; the match to TRBD1 covers 9 bases. V lost 4 bases, J lost 3 bases, and 4 bases stayed unmatched. The CDR3 covers 15 residues. Germline CDR1 reads SNHLY; CDR2 reads FYNNEI. The CDR3 DNA is TGTGCCAGCAGTGGGGACAGGGCGGACAATCAGCCCCAGCATTTT. Its translation: CASSGDRADNQPQHF. The variable domain in full, with the rest retrieved from reference TRBV2 and TRBJ1-5, is EPEVTQTPSHQVTQMGQEVILRCVPISNHLYFYWYRQILGQKVEFLVSFYNNEISEKSEIFDDQFSVERPDGSNFTLKIRSTKLEDSAMYFCASSGDRADNQPQHFGDGTRLSIL.

The chain employs TRBV5-1 and TRBJ2-5, with D perhaps TRBD2 (6 bases). Germline-derived CDR1 and CDR2 are SGHRS and YFSETQ. Deletions cut 3 bases from V and 2 bases from J, with 14 bases between. This CDR3 contains 15 residues. The CDR3 DNA reads TGCGCCAGCAGCTCGGGGGTCGAAGGGCAAGAGACCCAGTACTTC. Translation gives CASSSGVEGQETQYF.

A few counts support this clone. The V gene is TRBV18, the J gene TRBJ2-7; 7 positions match TRBD2. This CDR3 comprises 15 residues. Per germline, CDR1 KGHSH and CDR2 LQKENI. J lost 0 bases, V lost 3 bases, and 5 bases had no gene match. For the CDR3, the DNA is TGTGCCAGCTCACCTACTAGCGCCCCCTCCTACGAGCAGTACTTC. Translating it yields CASSPTSAPSYEQYF. Full variable domain (missing parts from reference TRBV18 and TRBJ2-7): NAGVMQNPRHLVRRRGQEARLRCSPMKGHSHVYWYRQLPEEGLKFMVYLQKENIIDESGMPKERFSAEFPKEGPSILRIQQVVRGDSAAYFCASSPTSAPSYEQYFGPGTRLTVT.

J is TRBJ1-2 and V is TRBV2, with a weak D call TRBD1 (6 bases). Germline lookup yields CDR1 SNHLY and CDR2 FYNNEI. This CDR3 region has 13 residues. V lost 3 bases to trimming and J lost 5 bases, with 10 bases between them. The CDR3 protein is CASSEGRGYGYTF. DNA for the CDR3: TGTGCCAGCAGTGAGGGCAGGGGATATGGCTACACCTTC.

This sequence joins TRBV14 and TRBJ1-6, with a tentative D call TRBD1 (5 bases). Germline V lookup: CDR1 SGHDN, CDR2 FVKESK. The length of the CDR3 is 16 residues. Trimming took off 0 bases at V and 5 bases at J, with 11 bases between the two ends. The CDR3 spells CASSQDQTANNSPLHF. The CDR3 nucleotides read TGTGCCAGCAGCCAAGACCAGACAGCTAATAATTCACCCCTCCACTTT.

The rearrangement uses TRBV2 and TRBJ2-3; TRBD2 aligns across 9 bases. Germline V CDR1 and CDR2: SNHLY, FYNNEI. CDR3 length: 14 amino acids. V trimming: 6 bases; J trimming: 2 bases; junction bases outside the gene matches: 3. In DNA, the CDR3 is TGTGCCAGCAGGCTAGCGGGGTTCACAGATACGCAGTATTTT. Translation: CASRLAGFTDTQYF.

The gene calls are TRBV9 and TRBJ2-1; 9 nucleotides line up with TRBD1. This CDR3 contains 16 residues. V lost 0 bases to trimming and J lost 0 bases; unmatched junction nucleotides: 1. Germline loops: CDR1 SGDLS, CDR2 YYNGEE. The CDR3 coding sequence is TGTGCCAGCAGCGTAGCGGGACAGGGCTCCTACAATGAGCAGTTCTTC. Its protein product is CASSVAGQGSYNEQFF. The whole variable domain, filled in from reference TRBV9 and TRBJ2-1, reads DSGVTQTPKHLITATGQRVTLRCSPRSGDLSVYWYQQSLDQGLQFLIQYYNGEERAKGNILERFSAQQFPDLHSELNLSSLELGDSALYFCASSVAGQGSYNEQFFGPGTRLTVL.

The chain uses TRBV15 and TRBJ1-5; perhaps TRBD1 as D (5 bases). V was clipped by 8 bases and J by 6 bases, with 14 bases between them. CDR3 length: 13 amino acids. Germline V gene lookup returns CDR1 LNHNV and CDR2 YYDKDF (reference sequence). CDR3: CATPRRGGQPQHF. As DNA, the CDR3 is TGTGCCACCCCCAGGCGGGGGGGTCAGCCCCAGCATTTT.

This clone showed up many times. CDR3 sequence (DNA): TGCAGCACTTGTCTCACTACCACAGATACGCAGTATTTT. Its protein is CSTCLTTTDTQYF. This rearrangement joins TRBV29-1 to TRBJ2-3; D ambiguous. The CDR3 extends over 13 amino acids. Trimming cost V 8 bases and J 2 bases, with 14 bases left between them. Germline V lookup: CDR1 SQVTM, CDR2 ANQGSEA.

The chain combines TRBV2 with TRBJ1-6; TRBD1 matches at 7 bases. CDR3 length: 14 amino acids. Germline V gene data show CDR1 as SNHLY and CDR2 as FYNNEI. The V and J ends lost 6 bases and 6 bases, in that order; junction bases with no gene match: 5. DNA for the CDR3: TGTGCCAGCAGGTGGGACAGCCTTAATTCACCCCTCCACTTT. Protein sequence: CASRWDSLNSPLHF.

The V gene is TRBV5-1, the J gene TRBJ1-3, with no clear D. The germline V gene encodes CDR1 SGHRS and CDR2 YFSETQ. The CDR3 consists of 14 residues. Trimming shortened V by 0 bases and J by 0 bases, and 4 bases separated the two germline ends. The CDR3 DNA is TGCGCCAGCAGCTTGGGGCCCTCTGGAAACACCATATATTTT. Its translation is CASSLGPSGNTIYF. The full variable domain, rest sourced from reference TRBV5-1 and TRBJ1-3, is KAGVTQTPRYLIKTRGQQVTLSCSPISGHRSVSWYQQTPGQGLQFLFEYFSETQRNKGNFPGRFSGRQFSNSRSEMNVSTLELGDSALYLCASSLGPSGNTIYFGEGSWLTVV.

V gene TRBV18 combines with J gene TRBJ2-3; 8 positions agree with TRBD2. Germline assignment: CDR1 KGHSH and CDR2 LQKENI. The V and J ends lost 3 bases and 5 bases, in that order; junction bases with no gene match: 7. The CDR3 spans 15 residues. CDR3 nucleotides: TGTGCCAGCTCACCGGGGACCCGGGAGGGAGATACGCAGTATTTT. The encoded protein is CASSPGTREGDTQYF.

A single count supports this clone. The chain links TRBV28 to TRBJ1-5, with a possible D match to TRBD1 (5 bases). V was cut by 5 bases and J by 3 bases, with 8 bases left in between. The CDR3 runs 13 residues. The germline CDR1 and CDR2 sequences are MDHEN and SYDVKM. The CDR3 region is CASSGTSNQPQHF. CDR3 DNA sequence: TGTGCCAGCAGTGGGACTTCCAATCAGCCCCAGCATTTT.

This clone came up a few times. V is TRBV28 and J is TRBJ1-1; 10 bases are shared with TRBD1. CDR1 is MDHEN, CDR2 SYDVKM, per germline. The CDR3 sequence is 15 residues long. V trimming: 8 bases; J trimming: 3 bases; junction bases outside the gene matches: 9. CDR3: CASARQGARDTEAFF. DNA for the CDR3: TGTGCCAGCGCGAGACAGGGGGCAAGGGACACTGAAGCTTTCTTT.